This T cell receptor (beta chain) comes out of a study of T-cell memory formation after mild COVID-19. In TCRdb, the 5' RACE reads were re-called with MiXCR into one record per CDR3 protein. The sample lists about 250,000 distinct CDR3 sequences, over 15% occurring once. The sample holds a few counts of this clonotype. Its cognate antigen is unknown. Study-wide findings and caveats: Clones that contracted from day 15 to 85 were balanced CD4/CD8, while later expanders leaned CD4+.

Trimming cost V 0 bases and J 0 bases; bases outside gene matches: 8. Germline assignment: CDR1 LGHNA and CDR2 YNFKEQ. This CDR3 is built from 18 residues. The sequence came from an adult woman who had mild COVID-19 (a few samples of this study predate the infection). Cell type and time point are not known. Sequenced: PBMCs or a T cell subset sorted from them (not recorded which). V is TRBV4-2 and J is TRBJ2-1, with 7 bases aligning to TRBD2. CDR3 amino acids: CASSQDGTTEVSYNEQFF. The CDR3 DNA reads TGTGCCAGCAGCCAAGATGGGACTACCGAGGTCTCCTACAATGAGCAGTTCTTC.